One sample yielded the 26 T cell receptor beta chains listed below, sequenced in a study of control samples from healthy donors and cancer patients. Profiling relied on immunoSEQ multiplex PCR, and the TCRdb table lists in-frame clones only, not all of them. The table has some 70,000 clones, about four fifths seen once. The sequenced sample consisted of PBMCs. The receptors here all came from a woman between 45 and 60 years old with lung cancer.

This clone was detected only a few times. The chain links TRBV5-1 to TRBJ1-6; 11 nucleotides line up with TRBD1. The CDR3 totals 15 residues. The V segment lost 5 bases and the J segment 9 bases; nucleotides outside the gene matches: 7. Looked up from germline, CDR1 is SGHRS and CDR2 is YFSETQ. CDR3 sequence: CASRPTGTGGSPLHF. The CDR3 DNA reads TGCGCCAGCAGACCGACCGGGACAGGGGGTTCACCCCTCCACTTT.

The rearrangement uses TRBV7-7 and TRBJ2-7; D may be TRBD1 (5 bases). The germline V and J ends were trimmed by 3 bases and 0 bases, with 9 bases remaining between them. CDR1 is SSHAT and CDR2 is FNYEAQ in the germline V gene (reference sequence). CDR3 length equals 14 residues. The CDR3 nucleotides are TGTGCCAGCAGCTTGAGGCAGGGCTCCTACGAGCAGTACTTC. As protein: CASSLRQGSYEQYF.

The chain has TRBV10-3 and TRBJ1-6; no clear D. The germline V and J ends were trimmed by 3 bases and 8 bases, with 11 bases remaining between them. This CDR3 has 14 residues. Germline V gives CDR1 ENHRY, CDR2 SYGVKD. The CDR3 spells CAISDRGNDSPLHF. CDR3 DNA: TGTGCCATCAGTGATCGAGGGAACGATTCACCCCTCCACTTT.

A note on this clone: The same CDR3 can be traced to other DNA sequences in this sample. The J gene is TRBJ1-1, the V gene TRBV20-1, with D perhaps TRBD1 (5 bases). The V end lost 6 bases, the J end lost 6 bases, and 11 bases lay between the germline ends. The CDR3 has 11 amino acids. Germline CDR1 is DFQATT and CDR2 is SNEGSKA (reference sequence). The CDR3 nucleotides are TGCAGTGCCCCGGGGCCGGCTGAAGCTTTCTTT. Translated: CSAPGPAEAFF.

V gene TRBV19 combines with J gene TRBJ2-3; TRBD1 matches 8 bases. The germline V gene encodes CDR1 LNHDA and CDR2 SQIVND (reference sequence). This CDR3 has 15 residues. The V gene end was trimmed by 4 bases and the J gene end by 2 bases; junction bases not matched to a gene: 5. CDR3 sequence: CASSRDRRNTDTQYF. The DNA of the CDR3 is TGTGCCAGTAGTAGGGACAGGCGAAACACAGATACGCAGTATTTT.

The CDR3 DNA reads as TGTGCCTTTGAGGGCAGGGCGAACACTGAAGCTTTCTTT. Protein product: CAFEGRANTEAFF. This chain links TRBV30 with TRBJ1-1; the D gene is possibly TRBD1 (5 bases). The germline V gene has CDR1 GTSNPN and CDR2 SVGIG (reference sequence). The ends were cut back, 7 bases at V and 1 base at J, with 13 bases in the middle. CDR3 length: 13 amino acids. The full variable domain, its missing parts supplied by reference TRBV30 and TRBJ1-1, is SQTIHQWPATLVQPVGSPLSLECTVEGTSNPNLYWYRQAAGRGLQLLFYSVGIGQISSEVPQNLSASRPQDRQFILSSKKLLLSDSGFYLCAFEGRANTEAFFGQGTRLTVV.

In regard to this clone: The same CDR3 can be traced to other DNA sequences in this sample. V and J are TRBV19 and TRBJ2-6; a weak D match, TRBD2 (5 bases). V was clipped by 3 bases and J by 0 bases, with 6 bases between them. The CDR3 extends over 15 amino acids. CDR1 and CDR2 from the germline V gene are LNHDA and SQIVND (reference sequence). CDR3 bases: TGTGCCAGTAGTATTGGGAGCTCTGGGGCCAACGTCCTGACTTTC. This codes for CASSIGSSGANVLTF.

The chain uses TRBV30 and TRBJ1-1; D is undetermined. The CDR3 covers 15 residues. V was trimmed by 7 bases and J by 1 base, leaving 19 bases between them. The germline gives CDR1 GTSNPN, CDR2 SVGIG (reference sequence). The CDR3 is CASSNSEPANTEAFF. CDR3 nucleotide sequence: TGTGCCTCTTCGAATTCCGAGCCCGCGAACACTGAAGCTTTCTTT.

This clone turned up a few times. The chain joins TRBV29-1 to TRBJ2-3, with D unclear. With 5 bases removed from V and 3 bases from J, the gap between germline ends came to 9 bases. Germline V gene lookup returns CDR1 SQVTM and CDR2 ANQGSEA. The CDR3 has 12 residues. Written as DNA, the CDR3 is TGCAGCGTTCTAAGGGCAACAGATACGCAGTATTTT. This sequence encodes CSVLRATDTQYF.

V and J are TRBV3-1 (or the pseudogene TRBV3-2) and TRBJ1-6; TRBD1 is a possible D gene (5 bases). The CDR3 runs to 15 residues. The ends were cut back, 5 bases at V and 7 bases at J, with 15 bases in the middle. Germline V gene lookup returns CDR1 LGHDT and CDR2 YNNKEL (reference sequence). The CDR3 sequence is CASSSGTSVNSPLHF. As DNA, the CDR3 is TGTGCCAGCAGCTCGGGGACGTCGGTCAATTCACCCCTCCACTTT.

The chain combines TRBV7-3 with TRBJ2-2; unclear D gene. Trimming took 0 bases from V and 6 from J, leaving 17 bases between them. The CDR3 spans 17 residues. From germline, CDR1 is SGHTA and CDR2 FQGTGA. The DNA for the CDR3 is TGTGCCAGCAGCTTAACTGATCAGACTGGCGTCGCCGGGGAGCTGTTTTTT. It translates to CASSLTDQTGVAGELFF.

The chain couples TRBV7-9 to TRBJ1-1, with D tentatively TRBD1 (6 bases). Per germline, CDR1 SEHNR and CDR2 FQNEAQ (reference sequence). V lost 0 bases and J lost 2, with 10 bases in between. This CDR3 has 15 residues. The CDR3, as DNA: TGTGCCAGCAGCTTAGCACGGGGGCTAAACACTGAAGCTTTCTTT. Residues: CASSLARGLNTEAFF.

CDR3 region: CASKTSRPGLAGASEQFF. DNA for the CDR3: TGTGCCAGCAAAACTTCGAGACCGGGACTAGCGGGGGCTAGTGAGCAGTTCTTC. This rearrangement joins TRBV28 to TRBJ2-1, with TRBD2 identical over 14 bases. V was pared by 7 bases and J by 9 bases, with 17 bases of the junction left unmatched. The germline V gene has CDR1 MDHEN and CDR2 SYDVKM. The CDR3 sequence is 18 residues long.

The J gene is TRBJ2-3, the V gene TRBV9; the match to TRBD2 covers 8 bases. CDR1 SGDLS and CDR2 YYNGEE come from the germline V gene. This CDR3 has 16 residues. With V trimmed by 2 bases and J by 2 bases, 7 bases remained unmatched. The CDR3 loop reads CASSVAAGGFTDTQYF. The CDR3 bases are TGTGCCAGCAGCGTGGCCGCGGGGGGTTTCACAGATACGCAGTATTTT.

V and J are TRBV5-1 and TRBJ2-3; 10 bases line up with TRBD1. With V trimmed by 4 bases and J by 2 bases, 13 bases remained unmatched. Per germline, CDR1 SGHRS and CDR2 YFSETQ. CDR3 length: 18 residues. Here the CDR3 DNA reads TGCGCCAGCAGCGGAATTAGGGACAGGGGTGACTCCACAGATACGCAGTATTTT. Translating it yields CASSGIRDRGDSTDTQYF.

The table lists this clone with a count of one. The chain employs TRBV27 and TRBJ1-2; TRBD1 matches at 10 bases. With 5 bases clipped from V and 8 bases from J, the junction kept 8 bases outside the gene matches. Germline V gene sequence: CDR1 MNHEY, CDR2 SMNVEV (reference sequence). The CDR3 sequence is 14 residues long. The DNA for the CDR3 is TGTGCCAGCAGTCTAGGGACAGGGGAGATCGGCTACACCTTC. Amino acid sequence: CASSLGTGEIGYTF.

CDR3 sequence reads: CARWGGTGNNSPLHF. The CDR3 DNA sequence: TGTGCCAGGTGGGGCGGGACAGGGAATAATTCACCCCTCCACTTT. This chain connects TRBV7-6 to TRBJ1-6; TRBD1 aligns across 9 bases. The CDR3 contains 15 residues. Germline lookup yields CDR1 SGHVS and CDR2 FNYEAQ. Trimming cost V 9 bases and J 5 bases; bases outside gene matches: 8.

The V and J genes are TRBV5-8 and TRBJ1-1, with D possibly TRBD1 on 5 matching bases. This CDR3 spans 14 amino acids. Between the trimmed V and J ends, which lost 4 bases and 1 base, there was a span of 11 bases. CDR1 SGHTS and CDR2 YDEGEE come from the germline V gene. The DNA for the CDR3 is TGTGCCAGCAGCGGGGCGCGGAGGAACACTGAAGCTTTCTTT. This encodes CASSGARRNTEAFF.

The rearrangement uses TRBV4-3 and TRBJ2-3, with D perhaps matching TRBD1 (5 bases). Germline-derived CDR1 and CDR2 are LGHNA and YSLEER. This CDR3 has 16 residues. V was cut by 2 bases and J by 4 bases, with 16 bases left in between. The CDR3: CASSQPSTGFADTQYF. The DNA for the CDR3 is TGCGCCAGCAGCCAACCTTCTACAGGATTCGCAGATACGCAGTATTTT.

By proportion, this clone is medium-sized. This sequence joins TRBV27 and TRBJ1-6; 9 bases are shared with TRBD1. Trimming at V came to 2 bases and at J to 4 bases, leaving 6 bases not matched to a gene. The germline V gene encodes CDR1 MNHEY and CDR2 SMNVEV (reference sequence). This CDR3 contains 17 residues. Written as DNA, the CDR3 is TGTGCCAGCAGTTTAACCTCCGGGACAGGGTATAATTCACCCCTCCACTTT. This codes for CASSLTSGTGYNSPLHF.

This chain links TRBV2 with TRBJ2-1; D is unresolved. CDR1 SNHLY and CDR2 FYNNEI come from the germline V gene. This CDR3 has 11 residues. The germline V and J ends were trimmed by 7 bases and 3 bases, with 4 bases remaining between them. This CDR3 is CASNYYNEQFF. The CDR3 DNA follows: TGTGCCAGCAACTACTACAATGAGCAGTTCTTC.

The genes are TRBV11-2 and TRBJ2-1; D call uncertain. Trimming removed 0 bases at V and 3 bases at J, with 9 bases between. CDR1 is SGHAT and CDR2 is FQNNGV in the germline V gene. This CDR3 spans 15 amino acids. The CDR3, as DNA: TGTGCCAGCAGCTTAGAATCATGGGGCTACAATGAGCAGTTCTTC. Residues: CASSLESWGYNEQFF.

The chain carries TRBV7-2 and TRBJ2-7; the D is unclear. The length of the CDR3 is 16 residues. Per the germline V gene, CDR1 is SGHTA and CDR2 is FQGNSA. The germline V and J ends were trimmed by 1 base and 0 bases, with 13 bases remaining between them. The CDR3 region has the DNA TGTGCCAGCAGCTTAGTTATAGGGATGGCCTCCTACGAGCAGTACTTC. Its protein is CASSLVIGMASYEQYF.

The chain has TRBV5-4 and TRBJ2-7; 9 bases align to TRBD1. The V gene's germline CDR1 is SGHNT and CDR2 YYREEE (reference sequence). V was clipped by 5 bases and J by 1 base; unmatched bases: 10. The CDR3 contains 16 residues. The CDR3 nucleotides are TGTGCCAGCAGTCGAGGGGGGACAGGGATTTCCTACGAGCAGTACTTC. This codes for CASSRGGTGISYEQYF. Variable domain in full (rest from reference TRBV5-4 and TRBJ2-7): ETGVTQSPTHLIKTRGQQVTLRCSSQSGHNTVSWYQQALGQGPQFIFQYYREEENGRGNFPPRFSGLQFPNYSSELNVNALELDDSALYLCASSRGGTGISYEQYFGPGTRLTVT.

This rearrangement joins TRBV6-6 to TRBJ1-5, with no clear D. V was trimmed by 5 bases and J by 4 bases, leaving 18 bases between them. Germline CDR1 is MNHNY and CDR2 is SVGAGI (reference sequence). The CDR3 loop spans 16 amino acids. The CDR3 is CASSNLFGQDNQPQHF. The DNA for the CDR3 is TGTGCCAGCAGTAACCTTTTCGGCCAAGATAATCAGCCCCAGCATTTT.

The J gene is TRBJ2-1, the V gene TRBV19, with 10 bases aligning to TRBD2. Germline values: CDR1 LNHDA, CDR2 SQIVND (reference sequence). V gave up 4 bases and J gave up 4 bases; unmatched junction bases: 1. This CDR3 comprises 14 residues. The CDR3, as DNA: TGTGCCAGTAGTAAACTAGCGGGGTACAATGAGCAGTTCTTC. Its protein product is CASSKLAGYNEQFF.